This is a list of T cell receptor beta chains from one sample in a study of T cells in Graves' hyperthyroidism and ophthalmopathy. MiXCR, run by TCRdb on the multiplex PCR reads, gives a single entry per CDR3 protein. The table has over 700,000 distinct CDR3 sequences, roughly 32% seen once. Specimen: blood. All receptors come from a woman aged 40 to 50 with Graves' hyperthyroidism. Both conserved end residues are part of each CDR3. Each record gives: clone size, V gene, J gene, D gene, CDR3 DNA, CDR3 protein. A D gene is named only where the DNA matches it firmly. Rows may omit the clone size; those that give it use once, few, many or a size class.

size: many; V: TRBV10-3; J: TRBJ1-1; D: -; DNA: TGTGCCATCAGTGGGGCACAAATGAACACTGAAGCTTTCTTT; CDR3: CAISGAQMNTEAFF
size: many; V: TRBV19; J: TRBJ1-1; D: TRBD1; DNA: TGTGCCAGTAGGCTAACCCACAGGGGTTACACTGAAGCTTTCTTT; CDR3: CASRLTHRGYTEAFF
size: many; V: TRBV7-7; J: TRBJ1-6; D: -; DNA: TGTGCTAGCAGCTTAGAGAAGGATTCACCCCTCCACTTT; CDR3: CASSLEKDSPLHF
size: -; V: TRBV7-9; J: TRBJ1-3; D: -; DNA: TGTGCCAGCAGCACCCACACCTCTGGAAACACCATATATTTT; CDR3: CASSTHTSGNTIYF
size: -; V: TRBV4-3; J: TRBJ2-7; D: -; DNA: TGCGCCAGCAGCCAAGGGTTCCGGGAGGAGCAGTACTTC; CDR3: CASSQGFREEQYF
size: few; V: TRBV7-9; J: TRBJ2-7; D: -; DNA: TGCGCCAGCAGCCAAGATGACAAGTGGGAAGCCTACGAGCAGTACTTC; CDR3: CASSQDDKWEAYEQYF
size: -; V: TRBV12-3/TRBV12-4; J: TRBJ1-1; D: -; DNA: TGTGCCAGCAGTTTTACCCGGGACGTGAACACTGAAGCTTTCTTT; CDR3: CASSFTRDVNTEAFF
size: many; V: TRBV20-1; J: TRBJ2-5; D: -; DNA: TGCAGTGCTAGTGACGACAAGGGCGGGGAGACCCAGTACTTC; CDR3: CSASDDKGGETQYF
size: many; V: TRBV5-8; J: TRBJ1-6; D: -; DNA: TGTGCCAGCAGCCAAGGACAGACTAATTCACCCCTCCACTTT; CDR3: CASSQGQTNSPLHF
size: -; V: TRBV29-1; J: TRBJ1-1; D: TRBD1; DNA: TGCAGCGCAAAACAGGGGGGGGACACTGAAGCTTTCTTT; CDR3: CSAKQGGDTEAFF
size: -; V: TRBV6-5; J: TRBJ2-2; D: TRBD1; DNA: TGTGCCAGCAGGCCGACAGGGCAGTCAGGGGAGCTGTTTTTT; CDR3: CASRPTGQSGELFF
size: few; V: TRBV12-3/TRBV12-4; J: TRBJ1-2; D: -; DNA: TGTGCCAGCAGTTTAAGTGACGGTGGATATGGCTACACCTTC; CDR3: CASSLSDGGYGYTF
size: -; V: TRBV6-5; J: TRBJ1-5; D: TRBD1; DNA: TGTGCCAGCAGCCCCTCGAGACAGGGGCGAAGGCAGCCCCAGCATTTT; CDR3: CASSPSRQGRRQPQHF
size: -; V: TRBV12-3/TRBV12-4; J: TRBJ2-7; D: -; DNA: TGTGCCAGCAGTTTAGCAGGGTATCCCTACGAGCAGTACTTC; CDR3: CASSLAGYPYEQYF
size: many; V: TRBV20-1; J: TRBJ2-5; D: -; DNA: TGCAGTGCTAGAAGGAAACGGGCAGTGAGGGAGACCCAGTACTTC; CDR3: CSARRKRAVRETQYF
size: -; V: TRBV6-5; J: TRBJ2-7; D: -; DNA: TGTGCCAGCAGCCGCGCCGAAGAGCAGTACTTC; CDR3: CASSRAEEQYF
size: -; V: TRBV20-1; J: TRBJ1-2; D: TRBD1; DNA: TGCAGTGGCCGGGACAGGGTGACCTATGGCTACACCTTC; CDR3: CSGRDRVTYGYTF
size: many; V: TRBV12-3/TRBV12-4; J: TRBJ1-1; D: -; DNA: TGTGCCAGCAGTTCCAAGGTTGAAGCTTTCTTT; CDR3: CASSSKVEAFF
size: once; V: TRBV29-1; J: TRBJ2-3; D: TRBD2; DNA: TGCGGGGGAGGGCCCTCAGATACGCAGTATTTT; CDR3: CGGGPSDTQYF
size: many; V: TRBV12-3/TRBV12-4; J: TRBJ1-6; D: -; DNA: TGTGCCAGCAGTTTAGTCGGGGATCGTAATTCACCCCTCCACTTT; CDR3: CASSLVGDRNSPLHF
size: many; V: TRBV5-5; J: TRBJ1-1; D: -; DNA: TGTGCCAGCAGCTTGGTCTGGCTACCGAACACTGAAGCTTTCTTT; CDR3: CASSLVWLPNTEAFF
size: -; V: TRBV19; J: TRBJ1-2; D: TRBD1; DNA: TGTGCCAGTAGTATTCGGGGGACAGGGAGGCACTATGGCTACACCTTC; CDR3: CASSIRGTGRHYGYTF
size: few; V: TRBV19; J: TRBJ2-7; D: -; DNA: TGTGCCAGTAGCCAGAATAGGTACGAGCAGTACTTC; CDR3: CASSQNRYEQYF
size: -; V: TRBV12-5; J: TRBJ1-4; D: -; DNA: TGTGCTAGTGGTTTGGTACCATCCGTCGGCAGGGGAGGAGAAAAACTGTTTTTT; CDR3: CASGLVPSVGRGGEKLFF
size: -; V: TRBV7-9; J: TRBJ1-1; D: -; DNA: TGTGCCAGTAGTGTCATAGGAACTGAAGCTTTCTTT; CDR3: CASSVIGTEAFF
size: many; V: TRBV24-1; J: TRBJ1-2; D: -; DNA: TGTGCCACCAGTTCGAATAACTATGGCTACACCTTC; CDR3: CATSSNNYGYTF
size: once; V: TRBV30; J: TRBJ1-1; D: -; DNA: TGTGCCTTCCGGGACTCCGAACCTAGGGAAGCTTTCTTT; CDR3: CAFRDSEPREAFF
size: many; V: TRBV12-3/TRBV12-4; J: TRBJ1-2; D: -; DNA: TGTGCCAGCAGTTTCCCAGGGTCATATGGCTACACCTTC; CDR3: CASSFPGSYGYTF
size: -; V: TRBV3-1; J: TRBJ2-7; D: -; DNA: TGTGCCAGCAGCCATCGTCAGGGCGAGCAGTACTTC; CDR3: CASSHRQGEQYF
size: -; V: TRBV24-1; J: TRBJ1-2; D: TRBD1; DNA: TGTGCCACCAGTGAGACAGGGGAGAGCTACACCTTC; CDR3: CATSETGESYTF
size: many; V: TRBV19; J: TRBJ2-2; D: -; DNA: TGTGCCAGTAAGGCGGTCAGATCGAACACCGGGGAGCTGTTTTTT; CDR3: CASKAVRSNTGELFF
size: -; V: TRBV4-2; J: TRBJ1-5; D: TRBD1; DNA: TGTGCCAGCAGCTCGACAGGGGACGGGGATCAGCCCCAGCATTTT; CDR3: CASSSTGDGDQPQHF
size: many; V: TRBV6-5; J: TRBJ2-7; D: TRBD1; DNA: TGTGCCAGCAGCGCACTCCAAGGACAGGGGGCCCACGAGCAGTACTTC; CDR3: CASSALQGQGAHEQYF
size: many; V: TRBV19; J: TRBJ1-3; D: -; DNA: TGTGCCAGTAGTATCGTCGGGACCCTACGAAACACCATATATTTT; CDR3: CASSIVGTLRNTIYF
size: -; V: TRBV12-3/TRBV12-4; J: TRBJ1-5; D: -; DNA: TGTGCCAGCAGTCTCGTACGGGGTGCCGTCCTGCGAGAGCCCCAGCATTTT; CDR3: CASSLVRGAVLREPQHF
size: few; V: TRBV25-1; J: TRBJ1-1; D: -; DNA: TGTGTCAGCAGTGAAACAGGGTTCACTGAAGCTTTCTTT; CDR3: CVSSETGFTEAFF
size: many; V: TRBV7-2; J: TRBJ1-6; D: -; DNA: TGTGCCAGCAGCTTCGGGAGCCAACCCCTCCACTTT; CDR3: CASSFGSQPLHF
size: many; V: TRBV7-2; J: TRBJ2-5; D: -; DNA: TGTGCCAGCAGCCGAGCCCAGGGCGGAGAGACCCAGTACTTC; CDR3: CASSRAQGGETQYF
size: -; V: TRBV4-1; J: TRBJ2-7; D: -; DNA: TGCGCCAGCAGCCAACGAGGGCAGGGGACCTACGAGCAGTACTTC; CDR3: CASSQRGQGTYEQYF
size: -; V: TRBV10-3; J: TRBJ1-5; D: TRBD1; DNA: TGTGCCATCAGTGGGGGGACAGGGAACGAGCATTTT; CDR3: CAISGGTGNEHF
size: many; V: TRBV20-1; J: TRBJ2-7; D: TRBD2; DNA: TGCAGTGCTAGCAGGGAGGGAAAATACGAGCAGTACTTC; CDR3: CSASREGKYEQYF
size: few; V: TRBV18; J: TRBJ2-5; D: -; DNA: TGTGCCAGCTCACCAACCAGGGTAGAGACCCAGTACTTC; CDR3: CASSPTRVETQYF
size: -; V: TRBV5-1; J: TRBJ1-2; D: -; DNA: TGCGCCAGCAGCTCCTCGGGCAGCGCTGGAAACACCTTC; CDR3: CASSSSGSAGNTF
size: many; V: TRBV24-1; J: TRBJ1-1; D: -; DNA: TGTGCCACCAGTCTCCCGATGAAGAACACTGAAGCTTTCTTT; CDR3: CATSLPMKNTEAFF
size: -; V: TRBV6-5; J: TRBJ1-2; D: -; DNA: TGTGCCAGCAGTTACAGTATAGCAAACTATGGCTACACCTTC; CDR3: CASSYSIANYGYTF
size: few; V: TRBV27; J: TRBJ1-2; D: -; DNA: TGTGCCAGCAGCAAGGAATTAGGGTACTATGGCTACACCTTC; CDR3: CASSKELGYYGYTF
size: -; V: TRBV20-1; J: TRBJ1-1; D: -; DNA: TGCAGTGCTCGCCCCCAGATGAACACTGAAGCTTTCTTT; CDR3: CSARPQMNTEAFF
size: many; V: TRBV25-1; J: TRBJ1-1; D: TRBD1; DNA: TGTGCCAGCAGACCTCAGGGGGGCGGTGAAGCTTTCTTT; CDR3: CASRPQGGGEAFF
size: many; V: TRBV10-3; J: TRBJ1-2; D: TRBD1; DNA: TGTGCCGCCCGGGACAGGGGGGTCAATGGCTACACCTTC; CDR3: CAARDRGVNGYTF
size: few; V: TRBV7-9; J: TRBJ2-6; D: -; DNA: TGTGCCTCTGCCTCCAGGTCTGGGGCCAACGTCCTGACTTTC; CDR3: CASASRSGANVLTF
size: -; V: TRBV12-3/TRBV12-4; J: TRBJ2-2; D: -; DNA: TGTGCCAGCGGGGTCACAGCGAACACCGGGGAGCTGTTTTTT; CDR3: CASGVTANTGELFF
size: large; V: TRBV29-1; J: TRBJ1-2; D: -; DNA: TGCAGCGTAGACGGATCGTATTATGGCTACACCTTC; CDR3: CSVDGSYYGYTF
size: few; V: TRBV7-2; J: TRBJ2-1; D: TRBD2; DNA: TGTGCCAGCAGCTTAAACGGGGGGGCCTACAATGAGCAGTTCTTC; CDR3: CASSLNGGAYNEQFF
size: many; V: TRBV6-5; J: TRBJ1-6; D: -; DNA: TGTGCCAGCAGTTACATTGGGCAGGGATATAATTCACCCCTCCACTTT; CDR3: CASSYIGQGYNSPLHF
size: -; V: TRBV3-1; J: TRBJ1-1; D: -; DNA: TGTGCCACCAGTAAGAGACAGGTGGCCACTGAAGCTTTCTTT; CDR3: CATSKRQVATEAFF